This T cell receptor (beta chain) is drawn from a study of a mutant IDH1 vaccine in newly diagnosed glioma (dated by TCRdb to the early 2020s). Broadly, across the study: The roughly 32 treated patients were roughly 62% male and 37.5% female, with a mean age of roughly 42 years. Peripheral blood was drawn at six visits: V03 (baseline), V05, V07, V10, V12 and V13. For exploratory analyses, longitudinal TCRB deep sequencing was carried out in around 26 treated patients wherever samples were available. Prior to enrollment, standard therapy consisting of radiotherapy alone, temozolomide alone, or radiochemotherapy with temozolomide had been administered to patients, with the combination being received by most patients. Overall study outcomes, separate from this receptor: Vaccine-induced immune responses across multiple MHC alleles were detected in about 93% of patients. PBMC samples for TCRB deep sequencing were selected based on availability. The authors noted that analyses of patient blood samples could not be reproduced because of sample limitations. Changes in the top peripheral T cell clonotypes picked up by TCRB sequencing did not appear to be linked to pseudoprogression.

V is reduced by 4 bases and J by 2 bases, leaving a spacing of 3 bases between them. Reading the germline V gene gives CDR1 SGHTA and CDR2 FQGNSA. The CDR3 starts with the cysteine, ends with the phenylalanine, and has 12 residues. Kept here is only the CDR3 DNA, which spans 36 bases and is read in frame from base 1. Comments on this clone: Its antigen remains unidentified. Nothing much larger sits one base from this clone, and base qualities are not available.

Sample time point, as interpreted from the label and publication: baseline, week 1 (first vaccination visit). Taken with the paper, the label for treatment or condition translates to: pre-vaccination baseline after standard-of-care therapy. Donors had newly diagnosed WHO grade 3 or 4 IDH1-mutant astrocytomas with loss of nuclear ATRX. The samples were drawn from NOA16, a multicentre, single-arm, open-label phase I trial in Germany that tested a mutant IDH1 peptide vaccine in humans for the first time. Visit V03 blood draws served as the baseline sample for immunogenicity testing. Genomic DNA for TCRB sequencing was extracted from EDTA blood using the DNeasy Blood and Tissue Kit. The library was built by means of the immunoSEQ multiplex PCR assay. The hsTCRB Kit was used according to the manufacturer's protocol to amplify rearranged TCR beta chain sequences. An Illumina MiSeq was used to sequence the TCRB libraries. Processing in the source paper ran as follows. The kit vendor's proprietary platform handled demultiplexing, trimming and gene mapping. The table comes from immuneACCESS by way of TCRdb, which keeps in-frame sequences with V and J called. Part of the clones is missing from these tables; in studies checked, under half for an unresolved V gene and the rest for unknown reasons. The DNA was the basis for D and trimming; V, J and clone size are from that table. Present in this sample are 80,000 to 100,000 clones, around 77% of which were seen just once. The leading ten clones occupy 6% to 8% of the sample.

Material: PBMCs, obtained from a glioma patient treated with radiotherapy, temozolomide or both. The sequence was collected from a man in his forties with glioma. The chain couples TRBV7-2 to TRBJ2-1, with an unclear D gene assignment. The CDR3 region has the sequence CASSYTYNEQFF. The bases read TGTGCCAGCAGCTATACCTACAATGAGCAGTTCTTC.